The 17 T cell receptor beta chains presented below share a single source sample, sequenced in a study of T-cell reconstitution after alpha-beta-depleted transplantation in children. Construction of the TCRbeta library involved unique molecular identifiers. MiXCR, run by TCRdb on the PCR reads, gives a single entry per CDR3 protein. Among approximately 290,000 distinct CDR3 sequences, 11% were seen once, and the ten largest hold 23%. The sequencing used peripheral blood, collected 180 days after TCRalphabeta/CD19-depleted stem cell transplant. Receptor source: a male patient between 2 and 10 years old who had a stem cell transplant for chronic granulomatous disease, so the T cells may come from the graft donor.

This clonotype was recorded many times. This chain joins TRBV20-1 and TRBJ2-2; TRBD2 matches at 10 bases. Germline CDR1 and CDR2: DFQATT and SNEGSKA (reference sequence). CDR3 size: 16 residues. Losses at the gene ends were 6 bases for V and 7 bases for J; bases not matched to a gene: 14. The CDR3 reads CSALRTSGIGGGELFF. Written as DNA, the CDR3 is TGCAGTGCCCTACGAACTAGCGGGATAGGAGGCGGGGAGCTGTTTTTT.

This clonotype was recorded many times. The chain employs TRBV27 and TRBJ1-1, with D unresolved. This CDR3 region has 13 residues. V was cut by 3 bases and J by 4 bases, with 9 bases left in between. The germline gives CDR1 MNHEY, CDR2 SMNVEV (reference sequence). The CDR3 DNA reads TGTGCCAGCAGTTTGGCCCCGAGCACTGAAGCTTTCTTT. Protein: CASSLAPSTEAFF.

Many counts were recorded for this clonotype. The chain combines TRBV5-1 with TRBJ2-1, with 7 positions matching TRBD1. Germline values: CDR1 SGHRS, CDR2 YFSETQ. Losses at the gene ends were 1 base for V and 3 bases for J; bases not matched to a gene: 4. CDR3 length: 15 residues. The CDR3 loop is CASSLTTGDYNEQFF. The DNA for the CDR3 is TGCGCCAGCAGCTTGACCACAGGGGACTACAATGAGCAGTTCTTC. Using reference TRBV5-1 and TRBJ2-1 for the parts outside the CDR3, the full variable domain is KAGVTQTPRYLIKTRGQQVTLSCSPISGHRSVSWYQQTPGQGLQFLFEYFSETQRNKGNFPGRFSGRQFSNSRSEMNVSTLELGDSALYLCASSLTTGDYNEQFFGPGTRLTVL.

In its sample, this clonotype was seen many times. The chain employs TRBV5-1 and TRBJ2-1; TRBD2 matches 14 bases. The V and J ends lost 4 bases and 7 bases, in that order; junction bases with no gene match: 7. The germline CDR1 and CDR2 sequences are SGHRS and YFSETQ. The CDR3 extends over 16 amino acids. CDR3: CASSGTGTSGSNEQFF. For the CDR3, the DNA is TGCGCCAGCAGCGGGACCGGGACTAGCGGGAGTAATGAGCAGTTCTTC.

This clonotype came up many times. DNA of the CDR3: TGTGCCAGCAGTGCCACTAAGGAGCAGTACTTC. Its translation is CASSATKEQYF. V usage is TRBV12-3 or TRBV12-4 and J usage is TRBJ2-7; unclear D gene. V was trimmed by 5 bases and J by 7 bases, leaving 9 bases between them. The CDR3 consists of 11 residues.

This rearrangement joins TRBV5-4 to TRBJ1-6; 7 nucleotides agree with TRBD1. CDR1 and CDR2 from the germline V gene are SGHNT and YYREEE (reference sequence). J lost 4 bases, V lost 4 bases, and 8 bases had no gene match. The length of the CDR3 is 16 residues. CDR3 in DNA: TGTGCCAGCAGCACTACAGGGGCGGGATATAATTCACCCCTCCACTTT. Its translation is CASSTTGAGYNSPLHF.

This clonotype was seen repeatedly, ten times or more. The chain couples TRBV11-1 to TRBJ2-1; D might be TRBD1 (6 bases). V was pared by 6 bases and J by 6 bases, with 27 bases between. The CDR3 runs 18 residues. CDR1 SGHAT and CDR2 FQDESV come from the germline V gene (reference sequence). As DNA, the CDR3 is TGTGCCAGCAGTTCTAGGGGCCCGGGGACACCTTTTTCCAATGAGCAGTTCTTC. Its translation is CASSSRGPGTPFSNEQFF.

This clonotype was seen repeatedly, ten times or more. The V gene is TRBV28, the J gene TRBJ2-1, with D possibly being TRBD2 (5 bases). This CDR3 contains 14 residues. Germline CDR1 reads MDHEN; CDR2 reads SYDVKM. Trimming took off 5 bases at V and 2 bases at J, with 10 bases between the two ends. The CDR3 DNA follows: TGTGCCAGCAGTCTTACTAGAGCCTACAATGAGCAGTTCTTC. Amino acid sequence: CASSLTRAYNEQFF.

This clonotype was counted ten times or more. The chain has TRBV7-2 and TRBJ2-7, with D possibly matching TRBD2 (5 bases). The V end was cut by 5 bases, the J end by 6 bases, with 14 bases between. The CDR3 has 13 residues. Germline V gene lookup returns CDR1 SGHTA and CDR2 FQGNSA. CDR3 DNA sequence: TGTGCCAGCAGCCCCGGTCTAGCCGGCGAGCAGTACTTC. Its translation: CASSPGLAGEQYF.

Only one count was recorded for this clonotype. This clone may be a read error of a much larger clone one base away. The chain has TRBV24-1 and TRBJ2-5, with D possibly being TRBD2 (6 bases). Germline V lookup: CDR1 KGHDR, CDR2 SFDVKD. This CDR3 contains 15 residues. The DNA for the CDR3 is TGTGCCACCAATGATCCACCTGGGGGGAAGGAGACCCAGTACTTC. Translating gives CATNDPPGGKETQYF.

Remarks on this clonotype: Being one base from a much bigger clone, this may be a read error. The chain carries TRBV11-2 and TRBJ2-7; TRBD2 matches at 7 bases. The germline CDR1 and CDR2 sequences are SGHAT and FQNNGV. V was clipped by 5 bases and J by 4 bases; unmatched bases: 20. The CDR3 sequence is 18 residues long. The DNA of the CDR3 is TGTGCCAGCAGCACGCAACCCGGGACTAACGGGAGTCTATACGAGCAGTACTTC. It specifies CASSTQPGTNGSLYEQYF.

This clonotype was counted at least ten times. The rearrangement links TRBV29-1 to TRBJ2-1; D gene unclear. Germline V gene sequence: CDR1 SQVTM, CDR2 ANQGSEA. V was shortened by 1 base and J by 5 bases, with 3 bases between the two germline ends. The CDR3 runs to 11 residues. In nucleotides, the CDR3 is TGCAGCGTTGAAGGGGACAATGAGCAGTTCTTC. Translation: CSVEGDNEQFF.

There are many counts of this clonotype. The CDR3: CASSLLAGVRNEQFF. The CDR3 bases are TGTGCCAGCAGCTTACTAGCGGGAGTCCGCAATGAGCAGTTCTTC. The chain recombines TRBV11-2 with TRBJ2-1; TRBD2 agrees at 10 bases. The V and J ends lost 2 bases and 6 bases, in that order; junction bases with no gene match: 4. The germline CDR1 and CDR2 sequences are SGHAT and FQNNGV. The CDR3 covers 15 residues.

This clonotype was seen ten or more times. This sequence joins TRBV7-2 and TRBJ1-1; the match to TRBD1 covers 7 bases. CDR1 SGHTA and CDR2 FQGNSA come from the germline V gene. With V trimmed by 5 bases and J by 7 bases, 19 bases remained unmatched. This CDR3 has 17 residues. The CDR3 sequence is CASSRRPLQGMHGEAFF. CDR3 in DNA: TGTGCCAGCAGCCGCCGACCCCTACAGGGGATGCATGGTGAAGCTTTCTTT.

This clonotype was seen ten or more times. This chain joins TRBV10-3 and TRBJ2-7; TRBD1 might be the D (5 bases). The CDR3 is 12 residues long. The germline CDR1 and CDR2 sequences are ENHRY and SYGVKD. With 4 bases removed from V and 5 bases from J, the gap between germline ends came to 9 bases. The CDR3 spells CAISAGPDEQYF. For the CDR3, the DNA is TGTGCCATCAGTGCAGGGCCAGACGAGCAGTACTTC.

Ten or more counts support this clonotype. The chain has TRBV10-3 and TRBJ2-7; 15 bases line up with TRBD2. The CDR3 totals 18 residues. Losses at the gene ends were 0 bases for V and 1 base for J; bases not matched to a gene: 4. Germline V gene sequence: CDR1 ENHRY, CDR2 SYGVKD. CDR3 DNA: TGTGCCATCAGTGAGTCCGGGACTAGCGGGGGGTCATCCTACGAGCAGTACTTC. As protein: CAISESGTSGGSSYEQYF.

CDR3 region: CSARLSTGDSYNEQFF. The CDR3 coding sequence is TGCAGTGCTAGATTGTCGACAGGGGACTCCTACAATGAGCAGTTCTTC. The chain combines TRBV20-1 with TRBJ2-1; 8 nucleotides line up with TRBD1. The CDR3 contains 16 residues. Germline values: CDR1 DFQATT, CDR2 SNEGSKA (reference sequence). The ends lost 2 bases at V and 0 bases at J; junction bases unmatched: 6.